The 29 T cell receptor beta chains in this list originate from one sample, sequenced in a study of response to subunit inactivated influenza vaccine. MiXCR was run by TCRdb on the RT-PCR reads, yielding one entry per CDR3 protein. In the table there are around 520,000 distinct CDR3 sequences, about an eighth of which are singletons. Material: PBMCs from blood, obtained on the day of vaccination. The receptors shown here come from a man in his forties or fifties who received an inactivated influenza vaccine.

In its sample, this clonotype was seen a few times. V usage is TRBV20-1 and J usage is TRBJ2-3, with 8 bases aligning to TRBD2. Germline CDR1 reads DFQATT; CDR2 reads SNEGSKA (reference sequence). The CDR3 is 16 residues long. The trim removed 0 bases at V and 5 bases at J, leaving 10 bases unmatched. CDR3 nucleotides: TGCAGTGCTAGAGACCCGTCAAGCGGGAGTATAGATACGCAGTATTTT. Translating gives CSARDPSSGSIDTQYF.

Here the CDR3 reads CSAKRWAGGGGRETQYF. The CDR3 nucleotides are TGCAGTGCTAAGAGATGGGCAGGGGGAGGTGGACGGGAGACCCAGTACTTC. The genes are TRBV20-1 and TRBJ2-5, with D perhaps TRBD1 (7 bases). This CDR3 contains 17 residues. Per germline, CDR1 DFQATT and CDR2 SNEGSKA (reference sequence). Trimming took 4 bases from V and 5 from J, leaving 26 bases between them.

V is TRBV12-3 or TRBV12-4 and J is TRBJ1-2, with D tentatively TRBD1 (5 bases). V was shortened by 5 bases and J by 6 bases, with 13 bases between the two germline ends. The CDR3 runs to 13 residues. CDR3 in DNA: TGTGCCAGCAGTCTATACACCAGGGATGGCTACACCTTC. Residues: CASSLYTRDGYTF.

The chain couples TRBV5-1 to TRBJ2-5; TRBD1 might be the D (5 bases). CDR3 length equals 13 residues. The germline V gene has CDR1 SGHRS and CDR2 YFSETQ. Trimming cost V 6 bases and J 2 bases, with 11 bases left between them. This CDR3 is CASKGPPQETQYF. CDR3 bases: TGCGCCAGCAAGGGGCCCCCTCAAGAGACCCAGTACTTC.

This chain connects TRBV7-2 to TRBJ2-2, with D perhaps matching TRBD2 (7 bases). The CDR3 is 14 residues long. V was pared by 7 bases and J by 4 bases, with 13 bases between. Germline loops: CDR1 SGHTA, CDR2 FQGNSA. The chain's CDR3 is CASKGGPSTGELFF. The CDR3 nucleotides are TGTGCCAGCAAGGGGGGGCCAAGCACCGGGGAGCTGTTTTTT. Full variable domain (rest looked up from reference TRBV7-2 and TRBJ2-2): GAGVSQSPSNKVTEKGKDVELRCDPISGHTALYWYRQSLGQGLEFLIYFQGNSAPDKSGLPSDRFSAERTGGSVSTLTIQRTQQEDSAVYLCASKGGPSTGELFFGEGSRLTVL.

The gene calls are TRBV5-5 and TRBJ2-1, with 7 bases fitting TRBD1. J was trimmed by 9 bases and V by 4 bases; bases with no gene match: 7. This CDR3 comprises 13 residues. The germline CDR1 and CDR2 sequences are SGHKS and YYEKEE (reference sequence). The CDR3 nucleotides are TGTGCCAGCAGCCCGGACAGGTTCGGTGAGCAGTTCTTC. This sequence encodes CASSPDRFGEQFF.

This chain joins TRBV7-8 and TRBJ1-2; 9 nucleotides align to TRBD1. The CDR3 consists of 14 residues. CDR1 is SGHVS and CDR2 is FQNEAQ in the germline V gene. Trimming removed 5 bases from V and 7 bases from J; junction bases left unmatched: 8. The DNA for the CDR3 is TGTGCCAGCAGCCCATTAACAGGGGGCTTTGGCTACACCTTC. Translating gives CASSPLTGGFGYTF.

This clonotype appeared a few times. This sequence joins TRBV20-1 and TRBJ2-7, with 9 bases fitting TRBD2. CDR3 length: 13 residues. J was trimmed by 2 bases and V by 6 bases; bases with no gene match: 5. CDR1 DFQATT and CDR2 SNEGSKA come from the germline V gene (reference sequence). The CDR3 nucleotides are TGCAGTGCCCGAGCGGGGGGTCCCTACGAGCAGTACTTC. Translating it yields CSARAGGPYEQYF.

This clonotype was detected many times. CDR3 residues: CASSFPLERQGSHEQFF. For the CDR3, the DNA is TGCGCCAGCAGCTTCCCACTGGAGCGACAGGGGTCCCATGAGCAGTTCTTC. This chain uses TRBV5-1 with TRBJ2-1; 8 nucleotides match TRBD1. The CDR3 has 17 amino acids. The V and J ends lost 2 bases and 8 bases, in that order; junction bases with no gene match: 15. CDR1 is SGHRS and CDR2 is YFSETQ in the germline V gene.

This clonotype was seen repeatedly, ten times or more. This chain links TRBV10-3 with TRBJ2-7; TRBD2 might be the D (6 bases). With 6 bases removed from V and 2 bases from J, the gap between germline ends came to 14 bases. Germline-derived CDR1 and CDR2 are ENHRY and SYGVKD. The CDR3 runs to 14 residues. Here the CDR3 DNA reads TGTGCCATCAGGCCCCACGGGGGTACCTACGAGCAGTACTTC. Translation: CAIRPHGGTYEQYF.

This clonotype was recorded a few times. CDR3 nucleotides: TGTGCCAGCTCACCATGGGGGAACACCGGGGAGCTGTTTTTT. As protein: CASSPWGNTGELFF. The chain carries TRBV18 and TRBJ2-2, with unresolved D. The CDR3 contains 14 residues. In germline, CDR1 is KGHSH, CDR2 LQKENI. V was cut by 2 bases and J by 1 base, with 5 bases left in between.

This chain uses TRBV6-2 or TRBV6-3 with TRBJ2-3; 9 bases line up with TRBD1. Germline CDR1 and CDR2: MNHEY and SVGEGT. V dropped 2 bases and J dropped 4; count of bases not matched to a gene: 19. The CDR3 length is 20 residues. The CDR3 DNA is TGTGCCAGCAGTTACACTAAAAGTCCGGGACAGGGTTTACGGGCAGATACGCAGTATTTT. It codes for CASSYTKSPGQGLRADTQYF.

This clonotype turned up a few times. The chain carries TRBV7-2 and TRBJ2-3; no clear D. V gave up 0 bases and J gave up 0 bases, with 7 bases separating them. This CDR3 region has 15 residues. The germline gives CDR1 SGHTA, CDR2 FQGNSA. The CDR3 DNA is TGTGCCAGCAGCTTAGCGGCTACCAGCACAGATACGCAGTATTTT. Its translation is CASSLAATSTDTQYF.

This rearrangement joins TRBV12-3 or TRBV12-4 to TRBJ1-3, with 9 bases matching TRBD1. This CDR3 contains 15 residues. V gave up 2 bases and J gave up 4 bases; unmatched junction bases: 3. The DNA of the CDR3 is TGTGCCAGCAGTTTAACAGGGGGCTTAGGAAACACCATATATTTT. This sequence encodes CASSLTGGLGNTIYF.

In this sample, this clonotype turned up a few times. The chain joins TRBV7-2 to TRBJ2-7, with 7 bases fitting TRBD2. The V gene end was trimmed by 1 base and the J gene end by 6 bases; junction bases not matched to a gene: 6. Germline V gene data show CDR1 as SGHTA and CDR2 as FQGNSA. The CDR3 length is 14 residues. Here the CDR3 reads CASSLEAGVGEQYF. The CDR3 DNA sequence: TGTGCCAGCAGCTTAGAGGCGGGGGTAGGCGAGCAGTACTTC.

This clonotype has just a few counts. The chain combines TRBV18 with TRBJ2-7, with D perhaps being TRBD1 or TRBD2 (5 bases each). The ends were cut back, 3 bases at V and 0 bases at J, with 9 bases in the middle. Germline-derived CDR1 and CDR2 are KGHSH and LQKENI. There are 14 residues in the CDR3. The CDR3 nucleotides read TGTGCCAGCTCACCCTGGGACCGCTCCTACGAGCAGTACTTC. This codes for CASSPWDRSYEQYF.

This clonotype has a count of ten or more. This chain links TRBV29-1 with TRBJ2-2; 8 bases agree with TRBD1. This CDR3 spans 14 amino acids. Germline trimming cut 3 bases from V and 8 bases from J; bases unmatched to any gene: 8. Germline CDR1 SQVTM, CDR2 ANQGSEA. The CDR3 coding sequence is TGCAGCGTTGAGAGGACAGGGTGGGTTGGGGAGCTGTTTTTT. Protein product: CSVERTGWVGELFF.

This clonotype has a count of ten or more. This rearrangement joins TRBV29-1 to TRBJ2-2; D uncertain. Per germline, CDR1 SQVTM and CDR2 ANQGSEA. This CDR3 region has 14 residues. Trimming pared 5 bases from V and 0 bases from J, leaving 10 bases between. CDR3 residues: CSVPDHANTGELFF. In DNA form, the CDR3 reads TGCAGCGTTCCCGACCACGCGAACACCGGGGAGCTGTTTTTT.

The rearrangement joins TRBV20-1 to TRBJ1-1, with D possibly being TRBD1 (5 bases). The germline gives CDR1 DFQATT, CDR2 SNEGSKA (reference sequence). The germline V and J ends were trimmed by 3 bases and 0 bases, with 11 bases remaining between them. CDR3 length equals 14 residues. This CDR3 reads CSARPGRMNTEAFF. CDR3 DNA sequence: TGCAGTGCTAGGCCGGGACGGATGAACACTGAAGCTTTCTTT.

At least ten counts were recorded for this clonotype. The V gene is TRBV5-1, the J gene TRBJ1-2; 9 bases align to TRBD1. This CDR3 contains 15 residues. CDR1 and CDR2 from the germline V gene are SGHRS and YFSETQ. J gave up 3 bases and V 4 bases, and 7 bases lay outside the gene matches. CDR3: CASSVGQGFDYGYTF. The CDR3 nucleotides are TGCGCCAGCAGCGTTGGACAGGGGTTCGACTATGGCTACACCTTC.

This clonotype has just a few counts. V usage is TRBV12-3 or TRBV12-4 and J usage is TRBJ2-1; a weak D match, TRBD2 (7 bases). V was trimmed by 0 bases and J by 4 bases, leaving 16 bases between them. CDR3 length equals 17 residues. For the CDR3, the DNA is TGTGCCAGCAGTTTAGCATCGGCGGGGGCCTTGTACAATGAGCAGTTCTTC. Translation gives CASSLASAGALYNEQFF.

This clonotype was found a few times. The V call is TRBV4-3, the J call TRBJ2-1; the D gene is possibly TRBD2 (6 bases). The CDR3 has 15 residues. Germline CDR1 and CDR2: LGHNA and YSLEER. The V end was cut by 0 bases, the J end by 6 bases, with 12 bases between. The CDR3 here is CASSQEGGLFNEQFF. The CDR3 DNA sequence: TGCGCCAGCAGCCAAGAGGGGGGACTGTTCAATGAGCAGTTCTTC.

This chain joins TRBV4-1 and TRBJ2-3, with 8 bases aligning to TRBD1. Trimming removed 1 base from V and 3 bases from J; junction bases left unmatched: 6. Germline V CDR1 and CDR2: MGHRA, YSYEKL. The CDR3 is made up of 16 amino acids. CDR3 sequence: CASSQVVTGGTDTQYF. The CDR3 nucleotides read TGCGCCAGCAGCCAAGTCGTCACAGGGGGGACAGATACGCAGTATTTT.

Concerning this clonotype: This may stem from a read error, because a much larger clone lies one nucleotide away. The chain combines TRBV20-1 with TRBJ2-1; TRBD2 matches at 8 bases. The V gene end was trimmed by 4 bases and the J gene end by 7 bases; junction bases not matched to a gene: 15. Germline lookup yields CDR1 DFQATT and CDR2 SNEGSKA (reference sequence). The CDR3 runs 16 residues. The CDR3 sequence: CSAIVLTLADSNEQFF. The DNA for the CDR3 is TGCAGTGCTATAGTTTTGACACTAGCGGACTCTAATGAGCAGTTCTTC.

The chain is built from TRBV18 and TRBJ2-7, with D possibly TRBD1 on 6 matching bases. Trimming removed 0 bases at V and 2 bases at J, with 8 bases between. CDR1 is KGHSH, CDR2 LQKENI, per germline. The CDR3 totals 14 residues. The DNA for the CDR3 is TGTGCCAGCTCACCACCCCAGGGGACCTACGAGCAGTACTTC. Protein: CASSPPQGTYEQYF.

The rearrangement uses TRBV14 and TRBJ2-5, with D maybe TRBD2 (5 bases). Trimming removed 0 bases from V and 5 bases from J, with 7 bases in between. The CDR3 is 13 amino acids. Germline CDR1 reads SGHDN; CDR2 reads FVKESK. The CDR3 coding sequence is TGTGCCAGCAGCCAAGAGCGAGGGGAGACCCAGTACTTC. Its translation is CASSQERGETQYF.

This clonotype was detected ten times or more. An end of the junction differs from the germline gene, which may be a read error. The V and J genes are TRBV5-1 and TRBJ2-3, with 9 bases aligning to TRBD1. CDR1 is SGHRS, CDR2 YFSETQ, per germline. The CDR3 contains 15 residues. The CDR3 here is CASSLGQGYTDTQYF. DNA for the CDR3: TGTGCCAGCAGCTTGGGACAGGGATACACAGATACGCAGTATTTT. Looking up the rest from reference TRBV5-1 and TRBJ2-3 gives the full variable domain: KAGVTQTPRYLIKTRGQQVTLSCSPISGHRSVSWYQQTPGQGLQFLFEYFSETQRNKGNFPGRFSGRQFSNSRSEMNVSTLELGDSALYLCASSLGQGYTDTQYFGPGTRLTVL.

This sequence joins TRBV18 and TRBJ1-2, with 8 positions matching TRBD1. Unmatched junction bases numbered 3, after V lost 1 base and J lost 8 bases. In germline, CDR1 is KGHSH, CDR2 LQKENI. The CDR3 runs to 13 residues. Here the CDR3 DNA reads TGTGCCAGCTCACCACGGACAGGGTACGGCTACACCTTC. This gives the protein CASSPRTGYGYTF.

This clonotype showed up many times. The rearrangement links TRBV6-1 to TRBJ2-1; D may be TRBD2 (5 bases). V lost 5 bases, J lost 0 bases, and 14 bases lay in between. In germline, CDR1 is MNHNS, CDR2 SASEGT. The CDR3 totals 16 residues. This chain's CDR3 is CASSPGLVSSYNEQFF. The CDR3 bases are TGTGCCAGCAGTCCTGGACTGGTCAGCTCCTACAATGAGCAGTTCTTC.